These T cell receptor beta chains were read from a single sample in a study of cytomegalovirus exposure and HLA in healthy donors. Sequencing was performed with immunoSEQ multiplex PCR; in TCRdb, only in-frame clones are kept and a portion is missing. The sample has tens of thousands of clones; 94% are singletons. The sequenced sample consisted of PBMCs. Receptor source: a woman aged 18-29 years in good health and CMV-seropositive. The CDR3 runs from the conserved cysteine through the conserved F or W.

TRBV5-8	TRBJ2-1	CASRGLAEQFF
TRBV21-1	TRBJ2-7	CASSNPLAGKDYEQYF
TRBV29-1	TRBJ2-3	CSVDLGRLTDTQYF
TRBV5-1	TRBJ2-7	CASSLTGTTNPYEQYF
TRBV7-2	TRBJ2-7	CASSDTGGEQYF
TRBV11-3	TRBJ1-6	CASSSRGQTNSPLHF
TRBV7-9	TRBJ2-3	CASGQGALLTDTQYF
TRBV4-3	TRBJ2-7	CASSATGPSYEQYF
TRBV4-3	TRBJ2-3	CASSQDAGASTDTQYF
TRBV9	TRBJ2-5	CASSVIGGGAQETQYF
TRBV6-5	TRBJ1-3	CGTQRSSGNTIYF
TRBV19	TRBJ2-5	CASSMNRGQETQYF
TRBV7-3	TRBJ2-3	CASSYSSGGTDTQYF
TRBV6-1	TRBJ1-4	CASSGWTGKNEKLFF
TRBV5-1	TRBJ1-1	CASSLTRTSQNTEAFF
TRBV7-2	NA	CASSLQPTPGTGRGEQYF
TRBV5-4	TRBJ2-1	CASSSSGDNEQFF
TRBV6-4	TRBJ2-3	CASSDDAGGTDTQYF
TRBV7-8	TRBJ2-5	CASSSGQTGGETQYF
TRBV10-1	TRBJ1-4	CASSESTETTNEKLFF
TRBV2	TRBJ2-7	CASSRLAGSYEQYF
TRBV27	TRBJ1-2	CASSLSGEGAFGYTF
TRBV5-1	TRBJ2-7	CASSLAGGQGRYEQYF
TRBV18	TRBJ1-2	CASSPDRTGRRYGYTF
TRBV7-9	TRBJ2-5	CASSPNGETQYF
TRBV2	TRBJ2-1	CASSAGQYNEQFF
TRBV9	TRBJ2-7	CASSSGGGHLAYEQYF
TRBV12-5	TRBJ2-3	CASGLVLSASTDTQYF
TRBV27	TRBJ2-1	CASAPQGDNEQFF
TRBV4-2	TRBJ1-4	CASSQVLGAGEKLFF
TRBV14	TRBJ1-1	CASSKTQTTEAFF
TRBV6-1	TRBJ2-3	CASGQTGVDTQYF
TRBV9	TRBJ1-1	CASSVEQSTEAFF